These T cell receptor beta chains were read from a single sample in a study of shared T cell receptors in the human thymus. Profiled with immunoSEQ multiplex PCR; TCRdb holds only in-frame clones, not every one. The sample lists under 850,000 clones; roughly 90% were seen once. These records were also assigned to another study, of human thymus T cells.

Material for sequencing was thymocytes. The receptors were gathered from a boy in the first two years of life with a congenital heart defect. Both conserved end residues are part of each CDR3. The order of the fields is CDR3 length, V gene, J gene, CDR3 protein.

CDR3 length: 17
V gene: TRBV10-3
J gene: TRBJ2-2
CDR3 protein: CAISDSSGRTNTGELFF

CDR3 length: 18
V gene: TRBV7-3
J gene: TRBJ2-7
CDR3 protein: CASSLIPRLAPSSYEQYF

CDR3 length: 14
V gene: TRBV5-6
J gene: TRBJ2-7
CDR3 protein: CASSLVGGADEQYF

CDR3 length: 17
V gene: TRBV16
J gene: TRBJ1-1
CDR3 protein: CATKRGPTRGGNTEAFF

CDR3 length: 16
V gene: TRBV27
J gene: TRBJ1-2
CDR3 protein: CASSPQGWGRNYGYTF

CDR3 length: 15
V gene: TRBV6-5
J gene: TRBJ1-1
CDR3 protein: CASSHQGKRATEAFF

CDR3 length: 14
V gene: TRBV30
J gene: TRBJ1-3
CDR3 protein: CAWSVRGSGNTIYF

CDR3 length: 14
V gene: TRBV30
J gene: TRBJ1-1
CDR3 protein: CAWEGDRGRAEAFF

CDR3 length: 15
V gene: TRBV4-3
J gene: TRBJ2-3
CDR3 protein: CASSQEGQGKDTQYF

CDR3 length: 14
V gene: TRBV5-8
J gene: TRBJ2-7
CDR3 protein: CASSPGVNHYEQYF

CDR3 length: 15
V gene: TRBV10-3
J gene: TRBJ2-7
CDR3 protein: CAISVDREPLHEQYF

CDR3 length: 15
V gene: TRBV2
J gene: TRBJ2-4
CDR3 protein: CASMRGVLAKNIQYF

CDR3 length: 16
V gene: TRBV9
J gene: TRBJ2-3
CDR3 protein: CASSPGTSGSTDTQYF

CDR3 length: 19
V gene: TRBV19
J gene: TRBJ2-3
CDR3 protein: CASSPRGPSGIHEGDTQYF

CDR3 length: 16
V gene: TRBV7-6
J gene: TRBJ1-6
CDR3 protein: CASSLYPRVANSPLHF

CDR3 length: 17
V gene: TRBV5-1
J gene: TRBJ2-1
CDR3 protein: CASSYTGQVPSSDEQFF

CDR3 length: 15
V gene: TRBV19
J gene: TRBJ1-1
CDR3 protein: CASSIGAGENTEAFF

CDR3 length: 11
V gene: TRBV20-1
J gene: TRBJ2-7
CDR3 protein: CSASPSSEQYF

CDR3 length: 14
V gene: TRBV9
J gene: TRBJ2-2
CDR3 protein: CASSVGTNTGELFF

CDR3 length: 18
V gene: TRBV15
J gene: TRBJ1-5
CDR3 protein: CATSRDGAGNLVDQPQHF

CDR3 length: 12
V gene: TRBV19
J gene: TRBJ1-5
CDR3 protein: CASSMWGTARHF

CDR3 length: 17
V gene: TRBV4-3
J gene: TRBJ2-7
CDR3 protein: CASSPGLAGETPHEQYF

CDR3 length: 17
V gene: TRBV10-3
J gene: TRBJ2-4
CDR3 protein: CAISGVGDRGGGNIQYF

CDR3 length: 15
V gene: TRBV6-5
J gene: TRBJ2-7
CDR3 protein: CASSCRPDTVYEQYF

CDR3 length: 15
V gene: TRBV27
J gene: TRBJ2-1
CDR3 protein: CASKRELPEYNEQFF

CDR3 length: 13
V gene: TRBV30
J gene: TRBJ2-7
CDR3 protein: CAWSWDRGYEQYF

CDR3 length: 16
V gene: TRBV4-3
J gene: TRBJ2-2
CDR3 protein: CASSQIGTLNTGELFF

CDR3 length: 13
V gene: TRBV4-2
J gene: TRBJ1-4
CDR3 protein: CASSQDEGEKLFF

CDR3 length: 18
V gene: TRBV15
J gene: TRBJ1-1
CDR3 protein: CATSRTLSGGQGNTEAFF

CDR3 length: 15
V gene: TRBV28
J gene: TRBJ2-5
CDR3 protein: CASTPFRLGAGTQYF

CDR3 length: 14
V gene: TRBV28
J gene: TRBJ1-2
CDR3 protein: CASSLGQGTGGYTF

CDR3 length: 15
V gene: TRBV28
J gene: TRBJ2-7
CDR3 protein: CASSSGLAGAGEQYF

CDR3 length: 14
V gene: TRBV2
J gene: TRBJ2-3
CDR3 protein: CASSFGGEADTQYF

CDR3 length: 15
V gene: TRBV6-1
J gene: TRBJ1-4
CDR3 protein: CASSEQGGTNEKLFF

CDR3 length: 21
V gene: TRBV2
J gene: TRBJ2-7
CDR3 protein: CASSSVLGRAADRDLTYEQYF

CDR3 length: 12
V gene: TRBV7-9
J gene: TRBJ2-3
CDR3 protein: CASSPTRDTQYF

CDR3 length: 17
V gene: TRBV13
J gene: TRBJ2-5
CDR3 protein: CASSYGTSGSSKETQYF

CDR3 length: 16
V gene: TRBV4-3
J gene: TRBJ2-3
CDR3 protein: CASSPGLAAGTDTQYF

CDR3 length: 14
V gene: TRBV4-1
J gene: TRBJ2-4
CDR3 protein: CASSLALAKNIQYF

CDR3 length: 15
V gene: TRBV29-1
J gene: TRBJ2-3
CDR3 protein: CSAGGLAAHTDTQYF

CDR3 length: 18
V gene: TRBV5-6
J gene: TRBJ2-7
CDR3 protein: CASSSLIVTSGGPTGQYF

CDR3 length: 14
V gene: TRBV19
J gene: TRBJ2-7
CDR3 protein: CASSQGRTSYEQYF

CDR3 length: 15
V gene: TRBV2
J gene: TRBJ2-5
CDR3 protein: CASSAKGTPRETQYF